The clone carrying this T cell receptor (beta chain) was observed a few times. Antigen unknown. The CDR3 is made up of 14 amino acids. V lost 4 bases, J lost 6 bases, and 4 bases stayed unmatched. Looked up from germline, CDR1 is SNHLY and CDR2 is FYNNEI. Constant-segment-primed 5'RACE gave TCR alpha and TCR beta cDNA libraries with sample barcodes and UMIs. TCRdb called the 5' RACE reads again in MiXCR, with one record for every CDR3 protein. Altogether around 300,000 distinct CDR3 sequences are present, 19% being singletons, with the ten largest covering 20% to 25%. This record belongs to a study of T-cell memory formation after mild COVID-19. Study-wide background: Across donors, TCR clusters were largely donor specific.

Overall study results and limits: Second-wave clones reaching peak frequency on day 37 lacked confirmed SARS-CoV-2 specificity. Some clones that responded were present in memory (sampled pre-infection), which suggests cross-reactive memory joined.

The chain is built from TRBV2 and TRBJ2-2; TRBD1 matches 8 bases. The source is a man aged 18 to 30 who had mild COVID-19 (a few samples of this study predate the infection). Cell type and time point are not known. Sequenced: PBMCs or a T cell subset sorted from them (not recorded which). CDR3 amino acids: CASSGDRHAGELFF. The DNA for the CDR3 is TGTGCCAGCAGTGGGGACAGGCACGCCGGGGAGCTGTTTTTT.